This T cell receptor (beta chain) comes out of a study of post-analysis software for immune sequencing data. Of note for this clonotype: Its antigen is still unknown.

Carried by the TCR beta cDNA libraries were unique molecular identifiers. TCRdb used MiXCR to reprocess the PCR reads, holding one entry per CDR3 protein. The data show roughly 800,000 distinct CDR3 sequences, more than 45% seen once. The germline CDR1 and CDR2 sequences are SGDLS and YYNGEE. This CDR3 spans 14 amino acids. Points from the study as a whole: By F measure, samples from a shared preparation batch strongly co-clustered. TRBV segments more frequent in patients than in controls numbered roughly five and included TRBV5-6, TRBV5-1 and TRBV20-1.

What was sequenced was blood. This TCR derives from a girl aged 10-17 years with multiple sclerosis. The chain is built from TRBV9 and TRBJ2-1; the D is unclear. The J call is in doubt because the DNA end fits TRBJ2-7 better. CDR3 residues: CASSPGVGFYEQYF. Here the CDR3 DNA reads TGTGCCAGCAGCCCGGGTGTTGGCTTCTACGAGCAGTACTTC.